One and the same sample provided the 24 T cell receptor beta chains below, sequenced in a study of blood T cell repertoires in COVID-19 (dated by TCRdb to 2020 to 2022). The method was the immunoSEQ multiplex PCR assay. The table was pulled from immuneACCESS by TCRdb, which kept in-frame rearrangements only. Such tables lose some clones; where checked, under half of the loss comes from unresolved V genes, and the rest has no known cause. In this sample the table shows under 200,000 clones, 75% to 90% of which occur a single time. The ten largest clones represent roughly 0.77% of the sample. Sequencing was performed on PBMCs or T cells enriched from blood (not recorded which). The receptors shown here come from a woman under 30 who had recovered from COVID-19.

The chain joins TRBV25-1 to TRBJ2-5; D is perhaps TRBD2 (5 bases). CDR3 size: 15 residues. Between the trimmed V and J ends, which lost 1 base and 7 bases, there was a span of 16 bases. The germline V gene encodes CDR1 MGHDK and CDR2 SYGVNS. As DNA, the CDR3 is TGTGCCAGCAGTGAATTTGGCAGCATTGGAGGGACCCAGTACTTC. The encoded protein is CASSEFGSIGGTQYF. Complete variable domain (other parts from reference TRBV25-1 and TRBJ2-5): EADIYQTPRYLVIGTGKKITLECSQTMGHDKMYWYQQDPGMELHLIHYSYGVNSTEKGDLSSESTVSRIRTEHFPLTLESARPSHTSQYLCASSEFGSIGGTQYFGPGTRLLVL.

The gene calls are TRBV28 and TRBJ1-2; 11 nucleotides match TRBD1. Germline CDR1 MDHEN, CDR2 SYDVKM. V trimming: 6 bases; J trimming: 7 bases; junction bases outside the gene matches: 10. The CDR3 runs 15 residues. CDR3 sequence: CASRAYPGQGGGYTF. CDR3 in DNA: TGTGCCAGCAGGGCATACCCGGGACAGGGGGGTGGCTACACCTTC.

This chain joins TRBV19 and TRBJ2-2; 7 nucleotides align to TRBD2. Trimming at V came to 4 bases and at J to 5 bases, leaving 4 bases not matched to a gene. The CDR3 extends over 14 amino acids. Germline CDR1 reads LNHDA; CDR2 reads SQIVND (reference sequence). The CDR3 nucleotides read TGTGCCAGTAGTACCCTAGCGGCTACCGGGGAGCTGTTTTTT. Translated, it gives CASSTLAATGELFF.

The genes are TRBV9 and TRBJ2-3; 8 bases align to TRBD2. Losses at the gene ends were 5 bases for V and 3 bases for J; bases not matched to a gene: 8. CDR3 size: 15 residues. Germline CDR1 is SGDLS and CDR2 is YYNGEE. The CDR3 DNA sequence: TGTGCCAGCAGTTCTAGCGGGCTGGGAACAGATACGCAGTATTTT. It specifies CASSSSGLGTDTQYF.

The chain links TRBV7-8 to TRBJ1-2; D call uncertain. Trimming cost V 1 base and J 4 bases, with 4 bases left between them. Germline V gene data show CDR1 as SGHVS and CDR2 as FQNEAQ. The CDR3 spans 12 residues. The CDR3 sequence is CASSLGSYGYTF. DNA for the CDR3: TGTGCCAGCAGCTTAGGGAGCTATGGCTACACCTTC.

The chain carries TRBV7-8 and TRBJ2-5; tentatively, D is TRBD2 (5 bases). CDR3 length equals 15 residues. Looked up from germline, CDR1 is SGHVS and CDR2 is FQNEAQ. Between the trimmed V and J ends, which lost 4 bases and 0 bases, there was a span of 12 bases. Here the CDR3 reads CASSSQRLDQETQYF. The CDR3, as DNA: TGTGCCAGCAGCTCCCAGCGGCTAGACCAAGAGACCCAGTACTTC.

The J gene is TRBJ1-2, the V gene TRBV5-1; D not certain. The CDR3 has 16 residues. Trimming stripped 0 bases from V and 5 bases from J, with 17 bases between. Germline-derived CDR1 and CDR2 are SGHRS and YFSETQ. The CDR3 reads CASSLGVAESGYGYTF. CDR3 sequence (DNA): TGCGCCAGCAGCTTGGGCGTGGCGGAGTCGGGATATGGCTACACCTTC.

CDR3 bases: TGTGCCAGCAGCGTACAGGGGACAGGGTGGGGCGAAAAACTGTTTTTT. Translation: CASSVQGTGWGEKLFF. The chain links TRBV9 to TRBJ1-4; 9 bases map to TRBD1. CDR1 and CDR2 from the germline V gene are SGDLS and YYNGEE. V dropped 1 base and J dropped 8; count of bases not matched to a gene: 9. The CDR3 extends over 16 amino acids. The full variable domain, with the rest looked up from reference TRBV9 and TRBJ1-4, is DSGVTQTPKHLITATGQRVTLRCSPRSGDLSVYWYQQSLDQGLQFLIQYYNGEERAKGNILERFSAQQFPDLHSELNLSSLELGDSALYFCASSVQGTGWGEKLFFGSGTQLSVL.

V and J are TRBV7-9 and TRBJ1-2; the D gene is possibly TRBD1 (5 bases). The CDR3 loop spans 14 amino acids. V was pared by 5 bases and J by 3 bases, with 13 bases between. CDR1 and CDR2 (germline): SEHNR, FQNEAQ (reference sequence). CDR3 bases: TGTGCCAGCAGCGGTAGGGGCGAAGACTATGGCTACACCTTC. Encoded protein: CASSGRGEDYGYTF.

This chain joins TRBV30 and TRBJ2-1; D may be TRBD1 (5 bases). Germline CDR1 GTSNPN, CDR2 SVGIG (reference sequence). The CDR3 consists of 14 residues. Trimming cost V 5 bases and J 5 bases, with 16 bases left between them. CDR3 DNA: TGTGCCTGGGGACAAGGCGTTGGAGACAATGAGCAGTTCTTC. Translated: CAWGQGVGDNEQFF.

The rearrangement uses TRBV19 and TRBJ1-3; D not resolved. The CDR3 spans 15 residues. Germline V gene data show CDR1 as LNHDA and CDR2 as SQIVND (reference sequence). V lost 7 bases and J lost 0, with 13 bases in between. The CDR3: CASKTGAGSGNTIYF. Written as DNA, the CDR3 is TGTGCCAGTAAGACCGGCGCGGGCTCTGGAAACACCATATATTTT.

The genes are TRBV30 and TRBJ2-5; D possibly corresponds to TRBD1 (5 bases). V dropped 2 bases and J dropped 3 bases, with 13 bases sitting between them. This CDR3 contains 14 residues. In germline, CDR1 is GTSNPN, CDR2 SVGIG (reference sequence). The CDR3 sequence is CAWSFLGVEETQYF. Written as DNA, the CDR3 is TGTGCCTGGAGTTTTTTAGGGGTTGAAGAGACCCAGTACTTC.

CDR3 DNA sequence: TGTGCCAGCAAAATACTAGCGGGAGGGAGCTCCTACAATGAGCAGTTCTTC. This codes for CASKILAGGSSYNEQFF. V is TRBV27 and J is TRBJ2-1; TRBD2 agrees at 13 bases. Germline V gene lookup returns CDR1 MNHEY and CDR2 SMNVEV (reference sequence). The ends lost 7 bases at V and 0 bases at J; junction bases unmatched: 6. This CDR3 has 17 residues.

This chain joins TRBV29-1 and TRBJ2-5; 8 nucleotides agree with TRBD1. This CDR3 contains 12 residues. Germline lookup yields CDR1 SQVTM and CDR2 ANQGSEA. The V and J ends lost 6 bases and 4 bases, in that order; junction bases with no gene match: 4. The CDR3 nucleotides read TGCAGCGTAGACAGGGGAGGAGAGACCCAGTACTTC. Amino acids: CSVDRGGETQYF.

The chain couples TRBV6-6 to TRBJ2-5; possibly TRBD2 for D (6 bases). The CDR3 runs 16 residues. Germline values: CDR1 MNHNY, CDR2 SVGAGI (reference sequence). Trimming pared 2 bases from V and 0 bases from J, leaving 13 bases between. The CDR3 nucleotides read TGTGCCAGCAGTTACCCGGAGGGAACGTACCAAGAGACCCAGTACTTC. Its protein product is CASSYPEGTYQETQYF.

This chain links TRBV5-3 with TRBJ1-1, with 8 positions matching TRBD1. TRBV5-3 is classed as an ORF, of uncertain function. The CDR3 loop spans 17 amino acids. With V trimmed by 3 bases and J by 5 bases, 15 bases remained unmatched. CDR3 DNA: TGTGCCAGAAGCTCATCGCATAAGACAGGGGTATGTACTGAAGCTTTCTTT. Protein sequence: CARSSSHKTGVCTEAFF.

This clone turned up a few times. J is TRBJ1-6 and V is TRBV5-4; unclear D gene. Germline V gene data show CDR1 as SGHNT and CDR2 as YYREEE (reference sequence). The CDR3 runs to 15 residues. V dropped 4 bases and J dropped 14 bases, with 22 bases sitting between them. This CDR3 is CASSPRGLGSETLHF. CDR3 DNA: TGTGCCAGCAGCCCGCGGGGTCTAGGGAGCGAAACCCTCCACTTT.

The chain has TRBV29-1 and TRBJ2-3, with TRBD2 as a possible D gene (6 bases). Per germline, CDR1 SQVTM and CDR2 ANQGSEA. Trimming removed 8 bases at V and 6 bases at J, with 18 bases between. This CDR3 is 13 amino acids long. CDR3 DNA: TGCAGCATCTGGCGGGATCGTTTGGATACGCAGTATTTT. Translated, it gives CSIWRDRLDTQYF.

This clone was seen only once. The chain links TRBV3-1 (or the pseudogene TRBV3-2) to TRBJ1-5; D not resolved. The V gene lost 1 base and the J gene lost 7 bases, with 5 bases spanning the gap. The CDR3 is made up of 12 amino acids. The germline CDR1 and CDR2 sequences are LGHDT and YNNKEL (reference sequence). The CDR3 DNA is TGTGCCAGCAGCCAAGGCGGCCAGCCCCAGCATTTT. The encoded protein is CASSQGGQPQHF.

The genes are TRBV2 and TRBJ2-1; 7 bases line up with TRBD1. The junction had 10 bases not matched to a gene; V was cut back by 6 bases and J by 5 bases. Germline CDR1 and CDR2: SNHLY and FYNNEI. The CDR3 covers 15 residues. The DNA of the CDR3 is TGTGCCAGCAGCAAGGGGGCTCGTTTAGACAATGAGCAGTTCTTC. It is translated as CASSKGARLDNEQFF.

This clone was picked up one time. The chain is built from TRBV6-4 and TRBJ2-7; the D gene is possibly TRBD2 (6 bases). The CDR3 is 13 amino acids. Trimming cost V 7 bases and J 3 bases, with 13 bases left between them. CDR1 and CDR2 (germline): MRHNA, SNTAGT. The CDR3 region has the DNA TGTGCCAGCACCGGGAGCGGTGTCTACGAGCAGTACTTC. This codes for CASTGSGVYEQYF.

The V and J genes are TRBV24-1 and TRBJ2-7; 7 bases match TRBD1. Germline V gene sequence: CDR1 KGHDR, CDR2 SFDVKD. The CDR3 sequence is 14 residues long. J was trimmed by 2 bases and V by 3 bases; bases with no gene match: 3. The chain's CDR3 is CATSDRTGAYEQYF. DNA of the CDR3: TGTGCCACCAGTGATCGGACAGGCGCCTACGAGCAGTACTTC.

The rearrangement joins TRBV30 to TRBJ1-4; D perhaps matches TRBD1 (5 bases). This CDR3 spans 14 amino acids. With 4 bases removed from V and 8 bases from J, the gap between germline ends came to 17 bases. Germline CDR1 is GTSNPN and CDR2 is SVGIG (reference sequence). CDR3 nucleotides: TGTGCCTGGACAGGGCATTCCTCTGGGGAAAAACTGTTTTTT. Its translation is CAWTGHSSGEKLFF.

The chain recombines TRBV27 with TRBJ2-7; 8 bases fit TRBD1. The CDR3 consists of 14 residues. The germline CDR1 and CDR2 sequences are MNHEY and SMNVEV (reference sequence). V dropped 4 bases and J dropped 8; count of bases not matched to a gene: 10. The CDR3 reads CASSSHDRGEQQYF. CDR3 DNA sequence: TGTGCCAGCAGTTCGCATGACAGGGGCGAGCAGCAGTACTTC.